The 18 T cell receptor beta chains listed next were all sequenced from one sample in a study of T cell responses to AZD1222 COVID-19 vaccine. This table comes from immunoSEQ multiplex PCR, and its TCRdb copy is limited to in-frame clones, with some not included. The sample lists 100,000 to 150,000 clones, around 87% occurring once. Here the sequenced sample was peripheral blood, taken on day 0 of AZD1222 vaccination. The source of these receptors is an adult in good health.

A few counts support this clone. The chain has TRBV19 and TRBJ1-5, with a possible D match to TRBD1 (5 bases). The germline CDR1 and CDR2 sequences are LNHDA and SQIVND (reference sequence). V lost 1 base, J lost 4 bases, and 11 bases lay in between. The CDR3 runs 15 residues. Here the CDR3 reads CASSIVLQVNQPQHF. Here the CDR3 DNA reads TGTGCCAGTAGTATAGTCTTACAGGTAAATCAGCCCCAGCATTTT.

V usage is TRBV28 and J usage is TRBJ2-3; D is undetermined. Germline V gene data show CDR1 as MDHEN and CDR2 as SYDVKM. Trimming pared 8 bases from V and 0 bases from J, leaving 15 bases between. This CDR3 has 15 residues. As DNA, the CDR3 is TGTGCCAGCTCCGAGGTCGGGTTCAGCACAGATACGCAGTATTTT. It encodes CASSEVGFSTDTQYF.

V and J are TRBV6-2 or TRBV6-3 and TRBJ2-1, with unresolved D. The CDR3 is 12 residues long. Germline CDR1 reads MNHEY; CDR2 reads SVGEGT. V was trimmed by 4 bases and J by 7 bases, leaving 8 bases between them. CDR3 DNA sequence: TGTGCCAGCAGTTCTCGTGGAAATGAGCAGTTCTTC. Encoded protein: CASSSRGNEQFF.

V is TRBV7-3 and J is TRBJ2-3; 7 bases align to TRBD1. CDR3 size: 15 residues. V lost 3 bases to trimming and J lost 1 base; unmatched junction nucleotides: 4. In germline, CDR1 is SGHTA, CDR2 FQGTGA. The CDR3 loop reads CASSLGTERTDTQYF. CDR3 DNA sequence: TGTGCCAGCAGCTTGGGGACAGAGCGCACAGATACGCAGTATTTT.

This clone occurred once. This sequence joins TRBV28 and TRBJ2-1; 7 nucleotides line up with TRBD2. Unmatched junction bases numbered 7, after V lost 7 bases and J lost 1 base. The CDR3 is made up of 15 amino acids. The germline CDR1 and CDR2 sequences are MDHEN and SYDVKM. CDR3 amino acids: CASIASGPSYNEQFF. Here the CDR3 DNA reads TGTGCCAGCATTGCTAGCGGCCCGTCCTACAATGAGCAGTTCTTC.

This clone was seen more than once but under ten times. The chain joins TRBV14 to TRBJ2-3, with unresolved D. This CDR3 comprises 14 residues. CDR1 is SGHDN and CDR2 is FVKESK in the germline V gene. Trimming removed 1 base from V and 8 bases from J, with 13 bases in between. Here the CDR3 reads CASSQGTPRTTQYF. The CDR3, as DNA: TGTGCCAGCAGCCAAGGGACGCCGAGGACTACGCAGTATTTT.

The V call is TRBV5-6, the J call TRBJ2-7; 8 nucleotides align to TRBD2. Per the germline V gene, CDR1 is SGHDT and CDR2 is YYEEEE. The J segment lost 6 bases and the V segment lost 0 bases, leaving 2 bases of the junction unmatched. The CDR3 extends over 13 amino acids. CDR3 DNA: TGTGCCAGCAGCTTGGTGGGGACTAGCGAGCAGTACTTC. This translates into CASSLVGTSEQYF.

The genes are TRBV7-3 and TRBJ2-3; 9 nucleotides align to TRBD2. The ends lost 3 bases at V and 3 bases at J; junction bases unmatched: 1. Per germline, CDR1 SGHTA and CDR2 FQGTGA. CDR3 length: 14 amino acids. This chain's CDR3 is CASSFLAGTDTQYF. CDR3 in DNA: TGTGCCAGCAGCTTCCTAGCGGGAACAGATACGCAGTATTTT.

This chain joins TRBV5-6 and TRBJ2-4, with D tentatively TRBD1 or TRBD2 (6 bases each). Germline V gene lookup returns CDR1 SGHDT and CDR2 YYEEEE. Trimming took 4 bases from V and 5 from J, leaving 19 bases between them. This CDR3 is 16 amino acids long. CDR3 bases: TGTGCCAGCAGCCGATTGGGGGGCGGCGGAGAAAACATTCAGTACTTC. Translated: CASSRLGGGGENIQYF.

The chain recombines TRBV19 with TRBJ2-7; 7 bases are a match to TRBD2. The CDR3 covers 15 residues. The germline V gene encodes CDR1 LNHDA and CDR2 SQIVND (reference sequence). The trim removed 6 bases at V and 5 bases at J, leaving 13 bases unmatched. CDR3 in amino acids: CASSQTSRNYHEQYF. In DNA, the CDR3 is TGTGCCAGTAGCCAGACTAGCCGAAACTACCACGAGCAGTACTTC.

CDR3: CASTSRVRDTGELFF. CDR3 coding DNA: TGTGCCAGCACGTCTAGAGTTAGGGACACCGGGGAGCTGTTTTTT. The chain uses TRBV9 and TRBJ2-2; no clear D. The CDR3 sequence is 15 residues long. Germline V CDR1 and CDR2: SGDLS, YYNGEE. Trimming removed 6 bases from V and 3 bases from J, with 15 bases in between.

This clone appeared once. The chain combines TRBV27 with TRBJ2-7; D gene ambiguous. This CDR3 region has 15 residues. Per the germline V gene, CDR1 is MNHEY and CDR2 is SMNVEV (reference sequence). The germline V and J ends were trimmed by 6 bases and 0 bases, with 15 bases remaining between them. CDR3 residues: CASRRLTDRSYEQYF. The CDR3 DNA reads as TGTGCCAGCAGGCGACTTACAGACCGCTCCTACGAGCAGTACTTC.

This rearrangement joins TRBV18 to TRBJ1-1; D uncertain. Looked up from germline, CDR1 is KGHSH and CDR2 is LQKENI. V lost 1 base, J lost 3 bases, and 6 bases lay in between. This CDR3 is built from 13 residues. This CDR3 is CASSPRRDTEAFF. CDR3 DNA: TGTGCCAGCTCACCACGGAGGGACACTGAAGCTTTCTTT.

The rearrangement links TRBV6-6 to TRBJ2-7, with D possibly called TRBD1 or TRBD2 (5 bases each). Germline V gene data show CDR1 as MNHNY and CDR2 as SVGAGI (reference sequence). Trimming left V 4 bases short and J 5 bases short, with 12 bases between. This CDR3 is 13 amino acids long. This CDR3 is CASSWGSVNEQYF. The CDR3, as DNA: TGTGCCAGCAGTTGGGGGAGTGTCAACGAGCAGTACTTC.

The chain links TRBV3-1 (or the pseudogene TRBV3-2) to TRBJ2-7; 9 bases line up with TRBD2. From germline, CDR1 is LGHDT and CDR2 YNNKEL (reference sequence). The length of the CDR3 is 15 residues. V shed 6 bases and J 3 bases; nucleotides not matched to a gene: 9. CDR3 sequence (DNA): TGTGCCAGCAGTAACCCGGGGCGGGGGGGCTACGAGCAGTACTTC. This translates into CASSNPGRGGYEQYF.

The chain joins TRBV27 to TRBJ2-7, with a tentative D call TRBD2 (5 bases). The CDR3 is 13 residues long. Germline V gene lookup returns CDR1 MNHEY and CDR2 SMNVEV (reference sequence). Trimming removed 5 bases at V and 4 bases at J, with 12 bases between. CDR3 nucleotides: TGTGCCAGCAGTCCCTCGGGCGGGTACGAGCAGTACTTC. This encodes CASSPSGGYEQYF.

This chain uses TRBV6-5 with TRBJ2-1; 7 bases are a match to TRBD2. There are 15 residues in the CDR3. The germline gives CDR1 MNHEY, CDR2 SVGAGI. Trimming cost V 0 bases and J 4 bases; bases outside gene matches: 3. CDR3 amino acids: CASSYSRGGYNEQFF. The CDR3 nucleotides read TGTGCCAGCAGTTACTCACGCGGGGGATACAATGAGCAGTTCTTC.

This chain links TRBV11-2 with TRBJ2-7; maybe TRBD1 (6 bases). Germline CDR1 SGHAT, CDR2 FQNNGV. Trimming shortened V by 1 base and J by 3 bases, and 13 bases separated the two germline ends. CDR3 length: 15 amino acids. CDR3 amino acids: CASSLGPGDLYEQYF. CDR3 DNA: TGTGCCAGCAGCTTAGGGCCAGGGGACCTCTACGAGCAGTACTTC.